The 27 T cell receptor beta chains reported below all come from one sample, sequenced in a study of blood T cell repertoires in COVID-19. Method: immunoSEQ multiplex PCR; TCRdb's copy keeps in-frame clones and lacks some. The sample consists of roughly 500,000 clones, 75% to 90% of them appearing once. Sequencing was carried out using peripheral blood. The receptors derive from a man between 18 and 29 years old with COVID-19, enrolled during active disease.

CDR3 protein: CASVLSSQGVDTQYF. CDR3 in DNA: TGCGCCAGCGTCCTTTCGTCACAGGGAGTAGATACGCAGTATTTT. The gene calls are TRBV5-1 and TRBJ2-3; D is perhaps TRBD1 (6 bases). Germline CDR1 is SGHRS and CDR2 is YFSETQ. Trimming cost V 7 bases and J 5 bases, with 20 bases left between them. The CDR3 spans 15 residues. The whole variable domain, remainder taken from reference TRBV5-1 and TRBJ2-3, is KAGVTQTPRYLIKTRGQQVTLSCSPISGHRSVSWYQQTPGQGLQFLFEYFSETQRNKGNFPGRFSGRQFSNSRSEMNVSTLELGDSALYLCASVLSSQGVDTQYFGPGTRLTVL.

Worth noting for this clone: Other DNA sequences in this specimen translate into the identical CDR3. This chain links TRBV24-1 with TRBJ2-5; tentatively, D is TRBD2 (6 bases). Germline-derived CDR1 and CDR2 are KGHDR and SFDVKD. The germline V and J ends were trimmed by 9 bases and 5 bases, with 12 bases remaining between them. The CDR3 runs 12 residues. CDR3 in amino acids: CATSPGGETQYF. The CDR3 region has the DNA TGTGCCACCTCCCCTGGGGGGGAGACCCAGTACTTC.

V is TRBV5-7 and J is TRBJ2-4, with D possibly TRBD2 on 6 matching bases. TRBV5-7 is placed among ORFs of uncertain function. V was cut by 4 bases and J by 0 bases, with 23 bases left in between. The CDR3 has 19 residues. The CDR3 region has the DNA TGTGCCAGCAGCCGTGGAGGAGGGCCGAGGGGTATAGCCAAAAACATTCAGTACTTC. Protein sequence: CASSRGGGPRGIAKNIQYF.

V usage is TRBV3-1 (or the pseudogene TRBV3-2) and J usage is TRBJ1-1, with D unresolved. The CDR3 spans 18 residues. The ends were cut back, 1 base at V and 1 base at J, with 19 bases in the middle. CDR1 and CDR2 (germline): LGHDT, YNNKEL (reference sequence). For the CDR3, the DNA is TGTGCCAGCAGCCAAGGAGTTACGACTAAACTGGGGAACACTGAAGCTTTCTTT. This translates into CASSQGVTTKLGNTEAFF.

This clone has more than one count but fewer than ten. The CDR3 coding sequence is TGTGCCAGCAGTTCTTTCGGGTACGAGCAGTACTTC. This codes for CASSSFGYEQYF. This chain links TRBV27 with TRBJ2-7; the D is unclear. The CDR3 length is 12 residues. CDR1 and CDR2 (germline): MNHEY, SMNVEV (reference sequence). V shed 4 bases and J shed 4 bases, with 8 bases lying between them.

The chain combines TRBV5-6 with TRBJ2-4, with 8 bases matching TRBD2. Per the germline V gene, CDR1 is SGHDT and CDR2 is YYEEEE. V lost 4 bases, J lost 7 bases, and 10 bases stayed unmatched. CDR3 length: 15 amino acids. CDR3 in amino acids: CASSVEIAGKNIQYF. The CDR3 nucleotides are TGTGCCAGCAGCGTAGAAATAGCGGGAAAGAACATTCAGTACTTC.

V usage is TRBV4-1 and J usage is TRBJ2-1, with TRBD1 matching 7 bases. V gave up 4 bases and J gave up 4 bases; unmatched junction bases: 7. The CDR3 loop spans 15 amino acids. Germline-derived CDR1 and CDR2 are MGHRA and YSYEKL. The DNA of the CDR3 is TGCGCCAGCAGCCTCCCGGGACAGAGTTACAATGAGCAGTTCTTC. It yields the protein CASSLPGQSYNEQFF.

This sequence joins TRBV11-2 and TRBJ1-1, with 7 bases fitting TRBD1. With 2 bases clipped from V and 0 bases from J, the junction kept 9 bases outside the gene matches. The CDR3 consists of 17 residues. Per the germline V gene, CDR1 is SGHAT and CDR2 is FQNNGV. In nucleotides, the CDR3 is TGTGCCAGCAGCTTACCCTTCAGCAGGGGGATGAACACTGAAGCTTTCTTT. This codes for CASSLPFSRGMNTEAFF.

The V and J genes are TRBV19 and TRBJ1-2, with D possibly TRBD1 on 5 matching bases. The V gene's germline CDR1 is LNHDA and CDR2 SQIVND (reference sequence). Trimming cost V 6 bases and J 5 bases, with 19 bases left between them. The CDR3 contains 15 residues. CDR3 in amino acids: CASRPPGPFVYGYTF. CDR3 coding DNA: TGTGCCAGTAGGCCCCCAGGGCCGTTTGTTTATGGCTACACCTTC.

The DNA for the CDR3 is TGTGCCACCCGTAGGGGGGGGGCTACCGGGGAGCTGTTTTTT. Residues: CATRRGGATGELFF. The gene calls are TRBV15 and TRBJ2-2; a possible D gene is TRBD2 (7 bases). Germline V gene data show CDR1 as LNHNV and CDR2 as YYDKDF (reference sequence). The CDR3 contains 14 residues. V was clipped by 8 bases and J by 5 bases, with 15 bases between them.

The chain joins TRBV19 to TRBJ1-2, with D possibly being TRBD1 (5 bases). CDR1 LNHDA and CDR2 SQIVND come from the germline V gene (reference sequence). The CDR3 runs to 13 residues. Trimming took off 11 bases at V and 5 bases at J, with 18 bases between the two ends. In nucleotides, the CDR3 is TGTGCCTCCCACCAGGATACAGGATATGGCTACACCTTC. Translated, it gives CASHQDTGYGYTF.

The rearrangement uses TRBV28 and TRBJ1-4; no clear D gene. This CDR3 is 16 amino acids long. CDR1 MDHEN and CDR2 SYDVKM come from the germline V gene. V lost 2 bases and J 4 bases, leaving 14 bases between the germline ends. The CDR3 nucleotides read TGTGCCAGCAGTTTAGGTTCGGGAAGGCTTAATGAAAAACTGTTTTTT. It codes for CASSLGSGRLNEKLFF.

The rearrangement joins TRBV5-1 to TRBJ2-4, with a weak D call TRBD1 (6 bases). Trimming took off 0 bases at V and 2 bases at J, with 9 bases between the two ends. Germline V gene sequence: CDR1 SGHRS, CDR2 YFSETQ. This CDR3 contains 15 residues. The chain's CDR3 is CASSLGGGPKNIQYF. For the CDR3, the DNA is TGCGCCAGCAGCTTGGGTGGGGGCCCCAAAAACATTCAGTACTTC.

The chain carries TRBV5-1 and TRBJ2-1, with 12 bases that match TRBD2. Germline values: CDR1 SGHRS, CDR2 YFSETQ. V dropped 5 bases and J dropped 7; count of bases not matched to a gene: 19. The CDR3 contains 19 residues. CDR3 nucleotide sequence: TGCGCCAGCAGGAATACAGGATCATCTAGCGGGGGGGCCGAAAATGAGCAGTTCTTC. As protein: CASRNTGSSSGGAENEQFF.

CDR3 bases: TGTGCCAGCAGCGCGAGCCGGGACAGTGTGGGTTCACCCCTCCACTTT. The encoded protein is CASSASRDSVGSPLHF. The chain links TRBV7-9 to TRBJ1-6; 7 bases fit TRBD1. V dropped 5 bases and J dropped 9; count of bases not matched to a gene: 13. Per the germline V gene, CDR1 is SEHNR and CDR2 is FQNEAQ (reference sequence). The CDR3 covers 16 residues.

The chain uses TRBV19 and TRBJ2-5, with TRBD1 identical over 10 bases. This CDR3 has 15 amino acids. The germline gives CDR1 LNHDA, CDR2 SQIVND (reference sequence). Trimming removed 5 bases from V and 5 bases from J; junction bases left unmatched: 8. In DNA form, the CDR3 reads TGTGCCAGTAGTCCCCGGGACAGGGGCGATGAGACCCAGTACTTC. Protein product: CASSPRDRGDETQYF.

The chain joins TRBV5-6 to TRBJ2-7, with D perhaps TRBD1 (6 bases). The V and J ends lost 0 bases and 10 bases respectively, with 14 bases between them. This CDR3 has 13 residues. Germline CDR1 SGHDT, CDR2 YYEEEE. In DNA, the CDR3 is TGTGCCAGCAGCTTGGCGGTGACGGGACAACAGTACTTC. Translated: CASSLAVTGQQYF.

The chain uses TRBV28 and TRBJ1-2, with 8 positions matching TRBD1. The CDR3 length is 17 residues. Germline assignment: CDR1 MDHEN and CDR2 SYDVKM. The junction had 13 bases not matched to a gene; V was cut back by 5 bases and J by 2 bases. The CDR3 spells CASSTAGGRFGNYGYTF. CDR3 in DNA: TGTGCCAGCAGTACCGCAGGGGGCAGGTTCGGGAACTATGGCTACACCTTC.

This chain's CDR3 is CASSEQGANYGYTF. The CDR3 nucleotides are TGTGCCAGCAGCGAACAGGGTGCTAACTATGGCTACACCTTC. J is TRBJ1-2 and V is TRBV9, with D maybe TRBD1 (6 bases). V lost 3 bases, J lost 0 bases, and 9 bases lay in between. The length of the CDR3 is 14 residues. CDR1 and CDR2 from the germline V gene are SGDLS and YYNGEE.

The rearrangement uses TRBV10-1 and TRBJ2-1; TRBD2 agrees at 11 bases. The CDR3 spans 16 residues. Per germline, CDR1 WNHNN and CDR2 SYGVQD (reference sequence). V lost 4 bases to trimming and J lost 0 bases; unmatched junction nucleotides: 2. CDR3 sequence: CASSATSGDSYNEQFF. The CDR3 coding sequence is TGCGCCAGCAGTGCGACTAGCGGGGACTCCTACAATGAGCAGTTCTTC.

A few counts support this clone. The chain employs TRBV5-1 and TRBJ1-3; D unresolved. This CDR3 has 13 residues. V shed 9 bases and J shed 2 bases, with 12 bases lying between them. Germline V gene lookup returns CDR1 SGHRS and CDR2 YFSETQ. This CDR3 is CATTTMPGNTIYF. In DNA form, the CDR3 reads TGCGCCACCACCACAATGCCTGGAAACACCATATATTTT.

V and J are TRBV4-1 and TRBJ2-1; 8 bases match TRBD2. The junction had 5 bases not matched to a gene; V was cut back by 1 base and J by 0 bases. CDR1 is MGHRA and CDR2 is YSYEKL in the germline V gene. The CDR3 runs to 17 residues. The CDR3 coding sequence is TGCGCCAGCAGCCAAGCTCAGCGGGGGAACTCCTACAATGAGCAGTTCTTC. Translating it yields CASSQAQRGNSYNEQFF.

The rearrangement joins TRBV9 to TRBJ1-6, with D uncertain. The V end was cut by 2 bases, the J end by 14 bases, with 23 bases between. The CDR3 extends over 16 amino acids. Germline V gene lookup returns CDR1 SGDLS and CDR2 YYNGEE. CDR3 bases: TGTGCCAGCAGCGTGGGCGCGGGGAGCCCAAATTTTGCCCTCCACTTT. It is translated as CASSVGAGSPNFALHF.

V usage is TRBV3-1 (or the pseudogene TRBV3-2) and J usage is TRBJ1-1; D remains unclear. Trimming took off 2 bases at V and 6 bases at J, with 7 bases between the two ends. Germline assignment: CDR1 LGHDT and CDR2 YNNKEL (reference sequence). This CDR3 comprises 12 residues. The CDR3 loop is CASSQRSAEAFF. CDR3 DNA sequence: TGTGCCAGCAGCCAAAGGAGCGCTGAAGCTTTCTTT.

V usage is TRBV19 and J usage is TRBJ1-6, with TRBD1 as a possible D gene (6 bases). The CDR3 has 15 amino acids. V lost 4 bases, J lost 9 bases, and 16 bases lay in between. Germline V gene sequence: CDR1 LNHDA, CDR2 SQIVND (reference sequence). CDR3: CASSRDGQSSSPLHF. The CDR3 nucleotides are TGTGCCAGTAGTAGAGATGGACAGTCCAGTTCACCCCTCCACTTT. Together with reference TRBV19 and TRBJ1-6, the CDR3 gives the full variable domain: DGGITQSPKYLFRKEGQNVTLSCEQNLNHDAMYWYRQDPGQGLRLIYYSQIVNDFQKGDIAEGYSVSREKKESFPLTVTSAQKNPTAFYLCASSRDGQSSSPLHFGNGTRLTVT.

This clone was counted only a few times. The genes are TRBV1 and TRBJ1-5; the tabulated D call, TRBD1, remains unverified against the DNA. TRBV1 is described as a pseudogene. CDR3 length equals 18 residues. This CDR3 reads CTSSPLRTLQGANQPQHF. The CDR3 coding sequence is TGCACCAGCAGCCCGCTCCGGACACTTCAGGGGGCCAATCAGCCCCAGCATTTT.

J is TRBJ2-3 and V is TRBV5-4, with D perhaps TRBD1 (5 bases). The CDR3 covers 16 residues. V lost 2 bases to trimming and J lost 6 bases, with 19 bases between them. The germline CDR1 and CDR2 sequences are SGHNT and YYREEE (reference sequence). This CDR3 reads CASSFGLDGALDTQYF. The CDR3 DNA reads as TGTGCCAGCAGCTTTGGTCTCGATGGGGCCCTGGATACGCAGTATTTT.